This T cell receptor (beta chain) was identified in a study of CD8+CD57+ T cells in acquired aplastic anemia listed by TCRdb under 2018. Background for the entire study: A mean of approximately 2.9 ug of DNA, ranging from roughly 0.2 to 27.4 ug, was extracted from sorted CD4+ and CD8+ cells. CD8+CD57+ expansion was defined as frequency above the mean frequency observed in healthy subjects. General findings and caveats noted by the study authors: No significant difference in CD8+ Simpson's diversity was found between patients and healthy controls (P=0.060). Approximately 27 CD8+ CDR3 sequences were found in both patients and controls but appeared to be highly expressed in patients and within the immunodominant clones of the patients.

Per the germline V gene, SGHDN is the CDR1 and FVKESK is the CDR2. Here V drops 3 bases and J drops 5 bases, and the junction holds 6 bases not matched to any gene. Measured from the cysteine to the phenylalanine, the CDR3 is 15 residues long. Only the CDR3 region is kept as DNA, spanning 45 bases read in frame from base 1. Genomic DNA was used as template for profiling of TCR beta VDJ combinations and CDR3 sequences. An Illumina HiSeq 2000 was the platform used for TCR repertoire sequencing. On the study's bioinformatics: Repertoire assessment relied on Simpson's diversity index, CDR3 size and DJ length profiles, and TRBV/TRBJ rearrangement plots. Whichever DNA sequence was most abundant in the deep sequencing data was defined as the immunodominant clone. CDR3 amino acid sequences were screened for sharing across subjects and compared with published repertoires and the VDJdb database. Clones were called with MiXCR by TCRdb after fastp trimmed the public reads at Q25, and only in-frame beta chains were retained. When rows share a CDR3 protein, they turn into one entry using the most common DNA and genes. These V and J calls originate from TCRdb's pipeline instead of the authors' own analysis. The table for this sample lists 75,000 to 80,000 distinct CDR3 sequences; about three quarters of them were counted only once. Approximately 81% of the sample is held by the ten biggest clonotypes.

Comments on this clonotype: Its antigen remains unidentified. It has no much larger one-base neighbor in the sample; base qualities were not kept.

The patients picked for sequencing were ones in whom flow cytometry had shown an expansion of CD8+CD57+ cells. Every patient had a diagnosis of severe acquired aplastic anemia based on International Study of Aplastic Anemia and Agranulocytosis and Camitta criteria. No patient had received any therapy when blood was sampled. TCR repertoires of sorted CD4+ and CD8+ blood T cells from severe aplastic anemia patients and healthy subjects were deep-sequenced in the study. Patients were enrolled under clinicaltrials.gov protocols 00001620, 01623167, 00001397, 00071045, 00081523 and 00961064 in the USA. Ficoll-Paque density gradient centrifugation was used to isolate peripheral blood mononuclear cells. Before DNA extraction, CD4+ and CD8+ T cells were sorted by FACS or by magnetic beads.

This sequence uses TRBV14 and TRBJ2-5, with 10 bases aligning to TRBD1. The sample was sorted CD4+, CD8+, or CD8+CD57+ T cells (not recorded which) from PBMCs. The source is a human donor with aplastic anemia. The sequence in DNA is TGTGCCAGCAGCCACCAGACAGGGGGCCAGGAGACCCAGTACTTC. Protein translation: CASSHQTGGQETQYF.